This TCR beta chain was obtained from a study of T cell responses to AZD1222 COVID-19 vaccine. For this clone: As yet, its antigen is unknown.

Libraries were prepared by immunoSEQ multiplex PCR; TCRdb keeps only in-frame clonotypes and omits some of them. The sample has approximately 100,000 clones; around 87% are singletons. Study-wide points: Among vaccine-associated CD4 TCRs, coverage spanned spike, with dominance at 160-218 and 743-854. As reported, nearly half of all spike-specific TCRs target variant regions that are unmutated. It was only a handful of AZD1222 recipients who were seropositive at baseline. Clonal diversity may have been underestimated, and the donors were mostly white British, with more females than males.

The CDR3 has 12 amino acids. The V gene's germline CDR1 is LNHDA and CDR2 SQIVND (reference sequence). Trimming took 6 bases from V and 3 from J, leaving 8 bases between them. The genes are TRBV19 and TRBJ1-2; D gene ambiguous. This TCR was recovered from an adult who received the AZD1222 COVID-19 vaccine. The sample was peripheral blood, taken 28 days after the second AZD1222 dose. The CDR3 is CASRSSHYGYTF. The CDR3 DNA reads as TGTGCCAGTAGGTCCAGCCACTATGGCTACACCTTC.